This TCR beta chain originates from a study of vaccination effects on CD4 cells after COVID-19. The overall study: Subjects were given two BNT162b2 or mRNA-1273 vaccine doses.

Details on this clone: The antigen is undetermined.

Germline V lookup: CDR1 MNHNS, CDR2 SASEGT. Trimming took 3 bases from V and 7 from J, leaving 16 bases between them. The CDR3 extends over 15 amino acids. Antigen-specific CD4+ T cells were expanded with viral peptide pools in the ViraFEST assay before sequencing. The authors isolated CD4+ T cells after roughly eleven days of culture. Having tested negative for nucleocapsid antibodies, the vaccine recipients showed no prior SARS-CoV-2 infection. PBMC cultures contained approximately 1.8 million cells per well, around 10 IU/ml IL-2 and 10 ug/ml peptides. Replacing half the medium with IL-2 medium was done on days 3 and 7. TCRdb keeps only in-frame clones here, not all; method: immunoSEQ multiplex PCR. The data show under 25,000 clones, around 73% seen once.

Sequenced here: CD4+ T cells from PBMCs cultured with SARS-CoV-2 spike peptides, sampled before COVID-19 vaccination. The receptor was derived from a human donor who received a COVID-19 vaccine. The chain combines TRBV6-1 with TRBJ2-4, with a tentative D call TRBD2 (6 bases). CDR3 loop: CASSETGLLTNIQYF. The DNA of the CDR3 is TGTGCCAGCAGTGAGACGGGACTCCTCACGAACATTCAGTACTTC.